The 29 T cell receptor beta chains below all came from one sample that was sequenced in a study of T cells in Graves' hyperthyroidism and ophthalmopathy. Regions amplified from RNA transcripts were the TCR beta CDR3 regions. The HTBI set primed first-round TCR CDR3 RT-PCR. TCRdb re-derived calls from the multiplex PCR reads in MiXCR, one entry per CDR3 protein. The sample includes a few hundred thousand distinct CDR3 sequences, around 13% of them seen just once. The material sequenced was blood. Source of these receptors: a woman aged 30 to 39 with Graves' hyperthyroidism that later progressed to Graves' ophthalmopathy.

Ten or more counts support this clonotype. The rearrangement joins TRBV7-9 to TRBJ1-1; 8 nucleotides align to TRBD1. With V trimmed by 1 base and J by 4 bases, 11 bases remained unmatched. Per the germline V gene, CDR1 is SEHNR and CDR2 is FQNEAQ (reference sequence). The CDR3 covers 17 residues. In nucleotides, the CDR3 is TGTGCCAGCAGCTTAGATCGCGCAGGGGGCGCGGGCACTGAAGCTTTCTTT. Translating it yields CASSLDRAGGAGTEAFF.

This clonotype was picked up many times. DNA for the CDR3: TGTGCCTGGAGGGAGGGGCACACACCGAACACTGAAGCTTTCTTT. Translating it yields CAWREGHTPNTEAFF. The chain is built from TRBV30 and TRBJ1-1; tentative D call: TRBD1 (5 bases). The CDR3 totals 15 residues. CDR1 and CDR2 from the germline V gene are GTSNPN and SVGIG (reference sequence). V lost 3 bases to trimming and J lost 1 base, with 15 bases between them.

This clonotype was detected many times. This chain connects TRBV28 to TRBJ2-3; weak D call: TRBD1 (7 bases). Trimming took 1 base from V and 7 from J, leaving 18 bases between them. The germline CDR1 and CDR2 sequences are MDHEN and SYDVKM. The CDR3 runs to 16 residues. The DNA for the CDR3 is TGTGCCAGCAGTTTATACTTGACAGGGAGGAGAAATACGCAGTATTTT. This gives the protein CASSLYLTGRRNTQYF.

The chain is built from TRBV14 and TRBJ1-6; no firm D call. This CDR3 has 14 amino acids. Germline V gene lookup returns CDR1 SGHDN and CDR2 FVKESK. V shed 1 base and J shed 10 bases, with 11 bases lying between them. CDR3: CASSQARTRSPLHF. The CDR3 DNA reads TGTGCCAGCAGCCAAGCCAGGACCCGCTCACCCCTCCACTTT.

CDR3 in amino acids: CASSPQAGGGEQYF. The CDR3 DNA follows: TGTGCCAGCAGCCCTCAGGCGGGAGGCGGCGAGCAGTACTTC. The chain has TRBV3-1 and TRBJ2-7; 8 bases align to TRBD2. Losses at the gene ends were 4 bases for V and 6 bases for J; bases not matched to a gene: 8. The germline V gene encodes CDR1 LGHDT and CDR2 YNNKEL (reference sequence). The CDR3 totals 14 residues.

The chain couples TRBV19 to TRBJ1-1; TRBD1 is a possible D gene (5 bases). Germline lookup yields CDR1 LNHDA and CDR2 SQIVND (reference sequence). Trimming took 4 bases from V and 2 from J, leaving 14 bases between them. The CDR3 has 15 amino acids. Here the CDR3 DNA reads TGTGCCAGTAGTACTCGGACATTAACTAACACTGAAGCTTTCTTT. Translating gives CASSTRTLTNTEAFF.

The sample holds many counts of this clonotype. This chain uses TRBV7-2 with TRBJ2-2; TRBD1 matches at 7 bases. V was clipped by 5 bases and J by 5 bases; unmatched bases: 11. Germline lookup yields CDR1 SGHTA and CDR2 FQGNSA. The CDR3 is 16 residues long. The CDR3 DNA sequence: TGTGCCAGCAGCCCAAGGGCAGGGGGTCGTACCGGGGAGCTGTTTTTT. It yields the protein CASSPRAGGRTGELFF. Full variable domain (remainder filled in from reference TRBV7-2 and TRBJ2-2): GAGVSQSPSNKVTEKGKDVELRCDPISGHTALYWYRQSLGQGLEFLIYFQGNSAPDKSGLPSDRFSAERTGGSVSTLTIQRTQQEDSAVYLCASSPRAGGRTGELFFGEGSRLTVL.

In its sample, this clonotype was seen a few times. The CDR3 DNA reads as TGCGCCAGCAGCTTTCGTAGGGAGGGCGACGGCACAGATACGCAGTATTTT. Encoded protein: CASSFRREGDGTDTQYF. The chain is built from TRBV4-1 and TRBJ2-3; TRBD2 agrees at 7 bases. V was pared by 5 bases and J by 1 base, with 12 bases of the junction left unmatched. From germline, CDR1 is MGHRA and CDR2 YSYEKL. This CDR3 spans 17 amino acids.

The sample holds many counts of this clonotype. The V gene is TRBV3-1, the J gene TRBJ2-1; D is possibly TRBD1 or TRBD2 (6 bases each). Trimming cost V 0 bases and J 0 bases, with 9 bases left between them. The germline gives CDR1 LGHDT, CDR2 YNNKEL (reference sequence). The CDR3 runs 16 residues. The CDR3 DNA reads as TGTGCCAGCAGCCAAGAAGGGGGGCCCTCCTACAATGAGCAGTTCTTC. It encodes CASSQEGGPSYNEQFF.

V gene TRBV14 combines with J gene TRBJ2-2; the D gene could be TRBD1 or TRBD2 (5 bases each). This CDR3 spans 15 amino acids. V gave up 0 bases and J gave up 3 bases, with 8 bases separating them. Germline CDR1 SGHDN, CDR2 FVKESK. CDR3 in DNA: TGTGCCAGCAGCCAAGATCCGGGGCACACCGGGGAGCTGTTTTTT. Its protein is CASSQDPGHTGELFF.

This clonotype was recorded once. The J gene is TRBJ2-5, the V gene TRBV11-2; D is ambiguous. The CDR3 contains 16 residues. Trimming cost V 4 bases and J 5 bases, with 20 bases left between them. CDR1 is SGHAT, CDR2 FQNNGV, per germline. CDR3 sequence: CASSSPRIPRAETQYF. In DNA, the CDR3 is TGTGCCAGCAGCTCCCCCCGTATCCCCCGTGCGGAGACCCAGTACTTC.

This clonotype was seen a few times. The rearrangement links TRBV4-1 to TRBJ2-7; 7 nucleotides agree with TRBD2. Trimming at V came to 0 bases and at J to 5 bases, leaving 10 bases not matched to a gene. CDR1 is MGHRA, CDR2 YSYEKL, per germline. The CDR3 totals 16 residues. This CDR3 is CASSQDWGRAGDEQYF. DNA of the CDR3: TGCGCCAGCAGCCAAGATTGGGGGAGGGCCGGCGACGAGCAGTACTTC.

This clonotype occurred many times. The CDR3 DNA follows: TGTGCCAGCAGCTCAAAAGGACCTACTAATGAAAAACTGTTTTTT. It specifies CASSSKGPTNEKLFF. V gene TRBV7-9 combines with J gene TRBJ1-4; no firm D call. Germline loops: CDR1 SEHNR, CDR2 FQNEAQ (reference sequence). CDR3 length: 15 amino acids. The V end lost 4 bases, the J end lost 2 bases, and 11 bases lay between the germline ends.

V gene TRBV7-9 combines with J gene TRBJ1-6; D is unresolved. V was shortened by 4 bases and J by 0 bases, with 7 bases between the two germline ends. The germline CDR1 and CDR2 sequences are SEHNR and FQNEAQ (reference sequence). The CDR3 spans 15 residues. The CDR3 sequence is CASSSGFSYNSPLHF. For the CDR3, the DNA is TGTGCCAGCAGCTCAGGATTCTCCTATAATTCACCCCTCCACTTT.

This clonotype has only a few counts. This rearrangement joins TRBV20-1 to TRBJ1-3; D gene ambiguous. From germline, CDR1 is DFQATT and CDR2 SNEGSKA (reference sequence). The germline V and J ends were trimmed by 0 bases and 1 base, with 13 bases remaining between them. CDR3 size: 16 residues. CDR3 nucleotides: TGCAGTGCTAGAGATCCGGAACAGACATCTGGAAACACCATATATTTT. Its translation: CSARDPEQTSGNTIYF.

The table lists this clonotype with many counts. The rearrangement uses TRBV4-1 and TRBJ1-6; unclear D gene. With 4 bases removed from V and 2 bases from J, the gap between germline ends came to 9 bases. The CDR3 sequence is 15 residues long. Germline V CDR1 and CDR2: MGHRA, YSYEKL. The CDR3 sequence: CASSPTGTYNSPLHF. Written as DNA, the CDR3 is TGCGCCAGCAGCCCCACGGGGACCTATAATTCACCCCTCCACTTT.

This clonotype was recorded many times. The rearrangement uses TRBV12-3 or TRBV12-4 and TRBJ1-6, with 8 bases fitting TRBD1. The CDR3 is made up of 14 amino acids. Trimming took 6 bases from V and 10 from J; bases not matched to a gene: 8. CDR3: CASSAETGASPLHF. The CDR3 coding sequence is TGTGCCAGCAGCGCAGAGACAGGGGCATCACCCCTCCACTTT.

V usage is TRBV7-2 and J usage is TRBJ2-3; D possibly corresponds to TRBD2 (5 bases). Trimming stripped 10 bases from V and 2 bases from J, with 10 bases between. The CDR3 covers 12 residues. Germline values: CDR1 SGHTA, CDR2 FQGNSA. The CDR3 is CATGIHTDTQYF. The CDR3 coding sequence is TGTGCCACCGGGATCCACACAGATACGCAGTATTTT. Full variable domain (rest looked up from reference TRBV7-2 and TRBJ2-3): GAGVSQSPSNKVTEKGKDVELRCDPISGHTALYWYRQSLGQGLEFLIYFQGNSAPDKSGLPSDRFSAERTGGSVSTLTIQRTQQEDSAVYLCATGIHTDTQYFGPGTRLTVL.

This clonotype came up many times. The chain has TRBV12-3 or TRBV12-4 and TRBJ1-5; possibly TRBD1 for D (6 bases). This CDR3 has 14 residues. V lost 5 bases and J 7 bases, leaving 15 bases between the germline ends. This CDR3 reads CASSVTGNNQPQHF. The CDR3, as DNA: TGTGCCAGCAGTGTTACAGGGAACAACCAGCCCCAGCATTTT.

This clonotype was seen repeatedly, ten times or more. Here the CDR3 DNA reads TGCAGTGCTAGAGAGGGGACAGCAGCTAACTATGGCTACACCTTC. It translates to CSAREGTAANYGYTF. The chain recombines TRBV20-1 with TRBJ1-2; 7 bases fit TRBD1. The V segment lost 0 bases and the J segment 0 bases; nucleotides outside the gene matches: 4. The CDR3 has 15 amino acids. CDR1 DFQATT and CDR2 SNEGSKA come from the germline V gene (reference sequence).

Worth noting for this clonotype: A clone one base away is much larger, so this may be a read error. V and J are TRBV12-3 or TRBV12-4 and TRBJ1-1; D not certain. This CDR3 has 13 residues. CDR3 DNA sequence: TGTGTCAGCACTTCCGGGTGGAACACTGAAGCTTTCTTT. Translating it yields CVSTSGWNTEAFF.

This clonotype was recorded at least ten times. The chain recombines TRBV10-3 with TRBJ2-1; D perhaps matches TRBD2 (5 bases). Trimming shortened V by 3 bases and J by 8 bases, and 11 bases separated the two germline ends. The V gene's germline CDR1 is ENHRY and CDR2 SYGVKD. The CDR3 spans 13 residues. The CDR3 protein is CAISDWSSDEQFF. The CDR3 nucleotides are TGTGCCATCAGTGATTGGAGTAGCGATGAGCAGTTCTTC.

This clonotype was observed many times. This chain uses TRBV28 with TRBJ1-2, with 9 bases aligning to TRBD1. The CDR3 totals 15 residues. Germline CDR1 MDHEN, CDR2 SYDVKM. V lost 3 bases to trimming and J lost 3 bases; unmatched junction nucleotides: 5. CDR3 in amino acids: CASSFPRTGDYGYTF. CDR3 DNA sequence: TGTGCCAGCAGTTTCCCCAGGACAGGGGACTATGGCTACACCTTC.

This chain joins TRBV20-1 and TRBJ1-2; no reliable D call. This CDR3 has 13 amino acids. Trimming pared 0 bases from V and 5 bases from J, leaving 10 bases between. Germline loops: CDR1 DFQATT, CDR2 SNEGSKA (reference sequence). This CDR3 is CSARDPFEYGYTF. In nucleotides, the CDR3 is TGCAGTGCTAGAGATCCTTTTGAGTATGGCTACACCTTC.

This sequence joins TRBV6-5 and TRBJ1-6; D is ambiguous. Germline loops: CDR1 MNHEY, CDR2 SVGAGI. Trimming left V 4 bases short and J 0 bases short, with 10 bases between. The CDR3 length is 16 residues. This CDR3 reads CASSWARSSYNSPLHF. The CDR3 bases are TGTGCCAGCAGTTGGGCCCGAAGCTCCTATAATTCACCCCTCCACTTT.

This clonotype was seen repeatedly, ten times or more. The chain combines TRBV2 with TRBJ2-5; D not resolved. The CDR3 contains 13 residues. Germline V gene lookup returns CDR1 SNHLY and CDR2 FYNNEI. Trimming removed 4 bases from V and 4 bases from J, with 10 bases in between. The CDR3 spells CASSAQPGETQYF. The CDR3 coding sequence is TGTGCCAGCAGTGCACAGCCCGGAGAGACCCAGTACTTC.

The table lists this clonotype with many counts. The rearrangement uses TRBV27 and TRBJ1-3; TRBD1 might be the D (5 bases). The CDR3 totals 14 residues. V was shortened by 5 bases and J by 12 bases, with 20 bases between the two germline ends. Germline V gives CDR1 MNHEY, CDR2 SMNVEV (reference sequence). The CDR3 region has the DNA TGTGCCAGCAGTCCTCTACGGGGACTCGGGGACATATATTTT. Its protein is CASSPLRGLGDIYF.

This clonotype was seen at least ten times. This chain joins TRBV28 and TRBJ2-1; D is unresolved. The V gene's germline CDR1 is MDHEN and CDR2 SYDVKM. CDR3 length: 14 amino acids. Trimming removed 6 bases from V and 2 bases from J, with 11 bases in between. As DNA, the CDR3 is TGTGCCAGCAGCCCCCGGGTTACCTACAATGAGCAGTTCTTC. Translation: CASSPRVTYNEQFF.

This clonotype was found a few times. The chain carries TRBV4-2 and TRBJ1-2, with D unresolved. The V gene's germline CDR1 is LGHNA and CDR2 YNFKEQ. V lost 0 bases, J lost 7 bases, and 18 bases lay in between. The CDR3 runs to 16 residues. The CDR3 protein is CASSQDRSGDGVGYTF. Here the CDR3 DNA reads TGTGCCAGCAGCCAAGATCGTAGTGGAGATGGAGTTGGCTACACCTTC.